This paragraph reports one T cell receptor (beta chain). V shed 5 bases and J shed 8 bases, with 8 bases lying between them. The CDR3 loop spans 12 amino acids. Germline V gives CDR1 SGHRS, CDR2 YFSETQ. This specimen belongs to a study of blood T cell repertoires in COVID-19. Study summary: Samples representing acute and convalescent COVID-19 were sourced from the United States, Italy and Spain. T cells, B-cell-depleted T cells, or PBMCs provided the cDNA or gDNA that served as material.

Sequencing used immunoSEQ multiplex PCR; TCRdb keeps in-frame clones, though not all of them. The sample lists 250,000 to 300,000 clones, 85% to 90% seen once, with about 4% in the top ten. The TCR sequence derives from a man aged 18-30 years with active or convalescent COVID-19. The sequencing sample was made of peripheral blood. The chain has TRBV5-1 and TRBJ1-6; no firm D call. The CDR3 loop reads CASRREHSPLHF. The CDR3 DNA sequence: TGCGCCAGCAGGAGGGAACATTCACCCCTCCACTTT.